Listed below are T cell receptor beta chains from one sample, sequenced in a study of blood T cell repertoires in COVID-19. Profiled with immunoSEQ multiplex PCR; TCRdb holds only in-frame clones, not every one. The repertoire holds approximately 380,000 clones, with 75% to 90% as singletons. The specimen was peripheral blood. The receptors originated from a woman younger than 30 with acute or convalescent COVID-19. Each CDR3 is given with its conserved first and last residue. The order of the fields is D gene, clone size, V gene, J gene, CDR3 DNA, CDR3 protein. D genes are given only for firm matches. Size tells how often a clone was seen (once, few, many) or the class of an expanded clone, and some rows leave it out.

D: TRBD1; size: NA; V: TRBV3-1/TRBV3-2; J: TRBJ1-6; DNA: TGTGCCAGCAGCCAAGCGGGGGACAGGGATAATTCACCCCTCCACTTT; CDR3: CASSQAGDRDNSPLHF
D: TRBD1; size: NA; V: TRBV24-1; J: TRBJ2-5; DNA: TGTGCCACCAGTGTCGGACAGGGGGTTGAGACCCAGTACTTC; CDR3: CATSVGQGVETQYF
D: NA; size: NA; V: TRBV10-1; J: TRBJ2-1; DNA: TGCGCCAGCAGTGACAGCGGATATCCCAATGAGCAGTTCTTC; CDR3: CASSDSGYPNEQFF
D: NA; size: NA; V: TRBV5-1; J: TRBJ2-7; DNA: TGCGCCAGCAGCTCAACGACTCCGAGCTCCTACGAGCAGTACTTC; CDR3: CASSSTTPSSYEQYF
D: NA; size: NA; V: TRBV6-6; J: TRBJ1-5; DNA: TGTGCCAGCAGTTACTGGGAGGGAAATCAGCCCCAGCATTTT; CDR3: CASSYWEGNQPQHF
D: NA; size: few; V: TRBV7-3; J: TRBJ2-7; DNA: TGTGCCAGCAGCCCCTCCCGCCGCAGGGAACAAACGGGAGTACCAGGCTACGAGCAGTACTTC; CDR3: CASSPSRRREQTGVPGYEQYF
D: NA; size: once; V: TRBV20-1; J: TRBJ1-1; DNA: TGCAGTGCCGGGGGAACTGAAGCTTTCTTT; CDR3: CSAGGTEAFF
D: TRBD2; size: NA; V: TRBV5-1; J: TRBJ2-2; DNA: TGCGCCAGCAGCTTGAACCGGGGGGGGCCCACCGGGGAGCTGTTTTTT; CDR3: CASSLNRGGPTGELFF
D: NA; size: NA; V: TRBV18; J: TRBJ2-5; DNA: TGTGCCAGCTCATCCGTATCGGTCCAAGAGACCCAGTACTTC; CDR3: CASSSVSVQETQYF
D: TRBD2; size: NA; V: TRBV11-3; J: TRBJ2-3; DNA: TGTGCCAGCAGTTTTAGCGGGAGCACAGATACGCAGTATTTT; CDR3: CASSFSGSTDTQYF
D: TRBD2; size: NA; V: TRBV10-2; J: TRBJ2-3; DNA: TGCGCCAGCAGTGAATCTAGCGGGGCGACCACAGATACGCAGTATTTT; CDR3: CASSESSGATTDTQYF
D: NA; size: NA; V: TRBV6-5; J: TRBJ1-5; DNA: TGTGCCAGCAGTTATTACAGGGTGGATAGCAATCAGCCCCAGCATTTT; CDR3: CASSYYRVDSNQPQHF
D: NA; size: few; V: TRBV3-1/TRBV3-2; J: TRBJ1-2; DNA: TGTGCCAGCAGCCAAGGCAGGGGCCCTATCTATGGCTACACCTTC; CDR3: CASSQGRGPIYGYTF
D: NA; size: few; V: TRBV3-1/TRBV3-2; J: TRBJ2-7; DNA: TGTGCCAGCAGCCAAACGAGCGGTTACGAGCAGTACTTC; CDR3: CASSQTSGYEQYF
D: TRBD1; size: NA; V: TRBV30; J: TRBJ2-2; DNA: TGTGCCTGGAACCGGGACAGGGTTACCGGGGAGCTGTTTTTT; CDR3: CAWNRDRVTGELFF
D: NA; size: NA; V: TRBV6-4; J: TRBJ1-2; DNA: TGTGCCAGCAGTGACTCGATGCGGGGATCTCTCTATGGCTACACCTTC; CDR3: CASSDSMRGSLYGYTF
D: TRBD1; size: NA; V: TRBV6-4; J: TRBJ1-5; DNA: TGTGCCAGCAGTGACAAAGACAGGGGCAATCAGCCCCAGCATTTT; CDR3: CASSDKDRGNQPQHF
D: NA; size: NA; V: TRBV6-1; J: TRBJ2-2; DNA: TGTGCCAGCAGTGACTTGAGCAGGGCCTACACCGGGGAGCTGTTTTTT; CDR3: CASSDLSRAYTGELFF
D: NA; size: NA; V: TRBV19; J: TRBJ2-7; DNA: TGTGCCAGTAGAGGGAGAACTAGCTCCTACGAGCAGTACTTC; CDR3: CASRGRTSSYEQYF
D: NA; size: NA; V: TRBV6-4; J: TRBJ1-4; DNA: TGTGCCAGAGGGCCAGGGATAGGTGAAAAACTGTTTTTT; CDR3: CARGPGIGEKLFF
D: TRBD1; size: NA; V: TRBV5-1; J: TRBJ2-2; DNA: TGCGCCAGCAGCCTGCAGACAGGGGCCGGGGAGCTGTTTTTT; CDR3: CASSLQTGAGELFF
D: TRBD1; size: NA; V: TRBV9; J: TRBJ2-7; DNA: TGTGCCAGCAGCGTGGGGCAGGGGGCCCGCGAGCAGTACTTC; CDR3: CASSVGQGAREQYF
D: NA; size: NA; V: TRBV5-1; J: TRBJ2-1; DNA: TGCGCCAGCAGCTCCGACTACGATAACTACAATGAGCAGTTCTTC; CDR3: CASSSDYDNYNEQFF
D: NA; size: NA; V: TRBV21-1; J: TRBJ2-4; DNA: TGTGCCAGCAGCAAAAGGGGCGACAAAAACATTCAGTACTTC; CDR3: CASSKRGDKNIQYF
D: TRBD1; size: NA; V: TRBV4-1; J: TRBJ1-1; DNA: TGCGCCAGTCAGACAGGGGAATTGTCAGCGAACACTGAAGCTTTCTTT; CDR3: CASQTGELSANTEAFF
D: NA; size: NA; V: TRBV7-9; J: TRBJ1-5; DNA: TGTGCCAGCAGCTTAAGTGCGGGACAGCCCCAGCATTTT; CDR3: CASSLSAGQPQHF
D: TRBD1; size: NA; V: TRBV7-8; J: TRBJ1-2; DNA: TGTGCCAGCAGCTCGAGGACAGGGCCCTATGGCTACACCTTC; CDR3: CASSSRTGPYGYTF
D: NA; size: NA; V: TRBV10-1; J: TRBJ2-1; DNA: TGCGCCAGCAGTGACCGTTTTTCAGACTCCTACAATGAGCAGTTCTTC; CDR3: CASSDRFSDSYNEQFF
D: NA; size: NA; V: TRBV20-1; J: TRBJ1-5; DNA: TGCAGTGCTAGTGTCCCGGGGCAGCCCCAGCATTTT; CDR3: CSASVPGQPQHF
D: NA; size: NA; V: TRBV27; J: TRBJ2-6; DNA: TGTGCCAGCAGCAAATACTCCCCTCTCTCTGGGGCCAACGTCCTGACTTTC; CDR3: CASSKYSPLSGANVLTF
D: TRBD1; size: NA; V: TRBV6-6; J: TRBJ1-1; DNA: TGTGCCAGCAGTTACTCTATCGGGACAGGGGCTACTGAAGCTTTCTTT; CDR3: CASSYSIGTGATEAFF
D: NA; size: NA; V: TRBV27; J: TRBJ1-2; DNA: TGTGCCAGCAGTGCAACCGACACCGCCTATGGCTACACCTTC; CDR3: CASSATDTAYGYTF
D: NA; size: NA; V: TRBV12-3/TRBV12-4; J: TRBJ1-3; DNA: TGTGCCAGCACAGGGGCAGGAAACACCATATATTTT; CDR3: CASTGAGNTIYF
D: TRBD2; size: once; V: TRBV9; J: TRBJ2-3; DNA: TGTGCCAGCAGCGTAGGCGCAGCGGGGGGCTTTGGCACAGATACGCAGTATTTT; CDR3: CASSVGAAGGFGTDTQYF
D: NA; size: NA; V: TRBV7-9; J: TRBJ1-4; DNA: TGTGCCAGCAGCCTGGCCGGGGGGAAGGATGAAAAACTGTTTTTT; CDR3: CASSLAGGKDEKLFF
D: TRBD1; size: NA; V: TRBV28; J: TRBJ1-2; DNA: TGTGCCAGCGCTGGCGGGACAGCGGACTTTCGTGGCTACACCTTC; CDR3: CASAGGTADFRGYTF
D: TRBD1; size: NA; V: TRBV27; J: TRBJ2-7; DNA: TGTGCCAGCAGTCCTCGGAGAGGGGGCGAGTACGAGCAGTACTTC; CDR3: CASSPRRGGEYEQYF
D: NA; size: NA; V: TRBV4-1; J: TRBJ1-2; DNA: TGCGCCAGCAGCCCCAAGGGACAAATATCTGGAGGCTACACCTTC; CDR3: CASSPKGQISGGYTF
D: TRBD1; size: NA; V: TRBV6-6; J: TRBJ2-7; DNA: TGTGCCAGCACCTCCGGGACAGGGGCCCCCTACGAGCAGTACTTC; CDR3: CASTSGTGAPYEQYF
D: TRBD1; size: NA; V: TRBV11-2; J: TRBJ1-5; DNA: TGTGCCAGCAGCTCAAACAGGGGGTTAGATCAGCCCCAGCATTTT; CDR3: CASSSNRGLDQPQHF
D: NA; size: NA; V: TRBV27; J: TRBJ2-1; DNA: TGTGCCAGCAGTGTTCGCAGGCCTAATGAGCAGTTCTTC; CDR3: CASSVRRPNEQFF
D: NA; size: NA; V: TRBV3-1/TRBV3-2; J: TRBJ1-5; DNA: TGTGCCAGCAGCCAAGGCAGGGTTAGCAATCAGCCCCAGCATTTT; CDR3: CASSQGRVSNQPQHF
D: TRBD1; size: NA; V: TRBV5-1; J: TRBJ2-7; DNA: TGCGCCAGCAGCGTAACAGGGGGCTACGAGCAGTACTTC; CDR3: CASSVTGGYEQYF
D: TRBD1; size: NA; V: TRBV4-1; J: TRBJ1-2; DNA: TGCGCCAGCAGCCATCCCGGGACAGGGGAACGTGGCTACACCTTC; CDR3: CASSHPGTGERGYTF
D: TRBD1; size: NA; V: TRBV9; J: TRBJ1-4; DNA: TGTGCCAGCAGCTTAGAGAGGGGGACAGGGTACGAAAAACTGTTTTTT; CDR3: CASSLERGTGYEKLFF
D: TRBD1; size: NA; V: TRBV19; J: TRBJ1-5; DNA: TGTGCCAGTACCCCCCTCGACAGGGTCAATCAGCCCCAGCATTTT; CDR3: CASTPLDRVNQPQHF
D: NA; size: NA; V: TRBV18; J: TRBJ1-2; DNA: TGTGCCAGCTCACCTACAGCCTCTAACTATGGCTACACCTTC; CDR3: CASSPTASNYGYTF
D: TRBD1; size: NA; V: TRBV5-1; J: TRBJ1-1; DNA: TGCGCCAGCACCTCCGACAGGGGAGCTAACACTGAAGCTTTCTTT; CDR3: CASTSDRGANTEAFF
D: NA; size: once; V: TRBV19; J: TRBJ1-1; DNA: TGTGCCAGTAGTACCTATAACAGGGACGAAGCTTTCTTT; CDR3: CASSTYNRDEAFF
D: NA; size: NA; V: TRBV7-2; J: TRBJ2-1; DNA: TGTGCCAGCAGCCCCCCCAATTACAATGAGCAGTTCTTC; CDR3: CASSPPNYNEQFF
D: NA; size: NA; V: TRBV29-1; J: TRBJ1-1; DNA: TGCAGCGTAATCTGGCGGATGAACACTGAAGCTTTCTTT; CDR3: CSVIWRMNTEAFF
D: NA; size: NA; V: TRBV27; J: TRBJ2-7; DNA: TGTGCCAGCAGTTTCCAGGGGAACTACGAGCAGTACTTC; CDR3: CASSFQGNYEQYF